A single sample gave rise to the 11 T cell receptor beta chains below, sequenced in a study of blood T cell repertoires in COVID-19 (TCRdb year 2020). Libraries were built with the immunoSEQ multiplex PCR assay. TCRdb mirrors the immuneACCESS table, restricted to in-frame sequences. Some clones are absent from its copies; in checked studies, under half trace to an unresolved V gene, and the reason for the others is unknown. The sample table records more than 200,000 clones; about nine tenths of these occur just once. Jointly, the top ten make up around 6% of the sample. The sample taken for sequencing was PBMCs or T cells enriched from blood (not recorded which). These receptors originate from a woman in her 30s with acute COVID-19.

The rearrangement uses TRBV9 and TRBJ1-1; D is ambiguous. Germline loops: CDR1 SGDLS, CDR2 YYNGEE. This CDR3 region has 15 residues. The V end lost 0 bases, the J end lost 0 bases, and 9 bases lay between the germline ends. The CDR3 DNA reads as TGTGCCAGCAGCGTAGCTGTCCAGATGAACACTGAAGCTTTCTTT. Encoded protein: CASSVAVQMNTEAFF.

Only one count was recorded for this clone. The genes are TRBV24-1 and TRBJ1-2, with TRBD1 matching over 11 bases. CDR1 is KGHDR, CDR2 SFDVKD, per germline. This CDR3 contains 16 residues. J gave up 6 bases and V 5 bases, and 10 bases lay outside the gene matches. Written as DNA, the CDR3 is TGTGCCACCAGTGGCTGGGGACAGGGGGAGGAAGATGGCTACACCTTC. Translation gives CATSGWGQGEEDGYTF.

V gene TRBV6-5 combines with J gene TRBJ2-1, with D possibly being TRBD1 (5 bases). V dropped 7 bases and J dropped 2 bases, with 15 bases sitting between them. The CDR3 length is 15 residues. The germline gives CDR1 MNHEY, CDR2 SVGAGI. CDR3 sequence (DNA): TGTGCCAGCATTACCAGGGAAAACGCCTACAATGAGCAGTTCTTC. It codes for CASITRENAYNEQFF.

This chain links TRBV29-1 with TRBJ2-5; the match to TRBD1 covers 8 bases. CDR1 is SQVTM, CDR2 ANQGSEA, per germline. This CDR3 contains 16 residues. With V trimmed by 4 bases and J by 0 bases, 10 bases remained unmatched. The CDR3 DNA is TGCAGCGTTGTCGGGACGGGACAGGCGTACCAAGAGACCCAGTACTTC. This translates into CSVVGTGQAYQETQYF.

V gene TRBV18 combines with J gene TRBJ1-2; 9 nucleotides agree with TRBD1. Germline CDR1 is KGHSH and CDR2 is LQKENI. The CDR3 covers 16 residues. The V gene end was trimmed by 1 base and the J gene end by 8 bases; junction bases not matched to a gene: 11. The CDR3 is CASSPLSGTGIWGYTF. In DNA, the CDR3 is TGTGCCAGCTCACCACTTTCCGGGACAGGGATATGGGGCTACACCTTC.

The CDR3 is CASSAQGLANEKLFF. CDR3 bases: TGTGCCAGCAGCGCACAGGGTTTGGCTAATGAAAAACTGTTTTTT. The chain links TRBV2 to TRBJ1-4; D possibly corresponds to TRBD1 (6 bases). CDR1 and CDR2 (germline): SNHLY, FYNNEI. This CDR3 has 15 residues. The V end lost 6 bases, the J end lost 3 bases, and 14 bases lay between the germline ends.

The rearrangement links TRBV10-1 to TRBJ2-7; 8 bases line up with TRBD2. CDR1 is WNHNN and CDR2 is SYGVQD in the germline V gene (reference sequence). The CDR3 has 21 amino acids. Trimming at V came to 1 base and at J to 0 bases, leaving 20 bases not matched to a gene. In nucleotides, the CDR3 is TGCGCCAGCAGTGAGTGCCCTACTTTGGAGGAACTAGCGGATTGCTCCTACGAGCAGTACTTC. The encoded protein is CASSECPTLEELADCSYEQYF.

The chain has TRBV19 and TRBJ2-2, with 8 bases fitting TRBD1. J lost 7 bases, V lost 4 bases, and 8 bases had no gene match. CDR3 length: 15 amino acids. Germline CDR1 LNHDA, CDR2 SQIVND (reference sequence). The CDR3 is CASSRRQGFSGELFF. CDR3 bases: TGTGCCAGTAGTAGAAGACAGGGGTTTAGCGGGGAGCTGTTTTTT.

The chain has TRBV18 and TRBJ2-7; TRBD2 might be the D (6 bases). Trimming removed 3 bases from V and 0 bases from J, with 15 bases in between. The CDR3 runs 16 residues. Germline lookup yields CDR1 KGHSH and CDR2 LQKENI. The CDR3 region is CASSPTGLQASYEQYF. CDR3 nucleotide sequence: TGTGCCAGCTCACCCACGGGACTCCAGGCCTCCTACGAGCAGTACTTC.

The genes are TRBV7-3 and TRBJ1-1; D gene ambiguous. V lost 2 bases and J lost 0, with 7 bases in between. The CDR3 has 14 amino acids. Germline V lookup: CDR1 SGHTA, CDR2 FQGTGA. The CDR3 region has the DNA TGTGCCAGCAGCTTACGCGGGTTGAACACTGAAGCTTTCTTT. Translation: CASSLRGLNTEAFF.

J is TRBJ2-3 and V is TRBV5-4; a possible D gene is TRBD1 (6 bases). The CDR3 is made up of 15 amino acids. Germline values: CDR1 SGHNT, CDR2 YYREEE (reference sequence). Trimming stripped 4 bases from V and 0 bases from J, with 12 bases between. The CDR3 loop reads CASSRGLPSTDTQYF. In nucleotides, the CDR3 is TGTGCCAGCAGCAGGGGGTTACCTAGCACAGATACGCAGTATTTT.